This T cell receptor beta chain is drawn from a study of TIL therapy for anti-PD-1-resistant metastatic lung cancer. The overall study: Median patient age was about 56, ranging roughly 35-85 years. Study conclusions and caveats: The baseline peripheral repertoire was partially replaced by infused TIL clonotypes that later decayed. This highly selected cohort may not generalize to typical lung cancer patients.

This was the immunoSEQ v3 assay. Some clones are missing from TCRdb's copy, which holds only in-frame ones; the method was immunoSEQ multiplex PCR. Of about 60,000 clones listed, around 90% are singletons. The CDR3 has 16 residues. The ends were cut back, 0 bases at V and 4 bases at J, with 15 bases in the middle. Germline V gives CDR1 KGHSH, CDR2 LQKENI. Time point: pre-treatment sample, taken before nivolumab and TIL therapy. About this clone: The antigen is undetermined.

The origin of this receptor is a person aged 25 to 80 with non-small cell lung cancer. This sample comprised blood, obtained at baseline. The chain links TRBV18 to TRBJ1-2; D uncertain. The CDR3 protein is CASSPPLEGLFYGYTF. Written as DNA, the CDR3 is TGTGCCAGCTCACCACCCCTAGAGGGCCTATTCTATGGCTACACCTTC.